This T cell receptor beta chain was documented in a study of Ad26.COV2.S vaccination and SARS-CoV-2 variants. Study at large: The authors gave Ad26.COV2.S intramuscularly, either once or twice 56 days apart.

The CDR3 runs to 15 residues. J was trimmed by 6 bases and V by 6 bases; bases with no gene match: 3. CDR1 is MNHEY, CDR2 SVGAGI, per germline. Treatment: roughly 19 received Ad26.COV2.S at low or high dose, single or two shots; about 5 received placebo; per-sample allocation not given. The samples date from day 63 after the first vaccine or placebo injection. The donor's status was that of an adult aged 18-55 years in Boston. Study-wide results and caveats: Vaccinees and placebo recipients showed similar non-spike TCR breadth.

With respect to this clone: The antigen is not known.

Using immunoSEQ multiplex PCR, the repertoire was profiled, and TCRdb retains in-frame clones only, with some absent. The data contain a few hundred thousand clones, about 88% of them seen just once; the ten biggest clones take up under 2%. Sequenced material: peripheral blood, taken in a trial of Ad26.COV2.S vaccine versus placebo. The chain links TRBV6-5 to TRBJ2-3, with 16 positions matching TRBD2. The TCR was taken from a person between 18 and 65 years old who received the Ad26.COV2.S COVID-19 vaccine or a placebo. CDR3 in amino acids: CASRGLAGGPDTQYF. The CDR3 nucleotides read TGTGCCAGCAGGGGACTAGCGGGAGGGCCCGATACGCAGTATTTT.